This TCR beta chain is from a study of tumor-infiltrating lymphocytes in primary liver carcinoma. The study, taken as a whole, reports: Tumors and blood were compared for top-250-clone fraction, and tumors had the significantly higher value (p = 0.039).

Constant-region priming of roughly 0.45 ug total RNA yielded TCR beta cDNA. It was through three nested multiplex PCR rounds of slightly modified ARM-PCR that TCR beta libraries arose. The first two PCR rounds used TRBV1-TRBV30 primers with a Cbeta primer, nine to eleven cycles each. From the multiplex PCR reads, TCRdb called clonotypes with MiXCR, one entry per CDR3 protein. This table holds around 210,000 distinct CDR3 sequences, about two thirds found once. This CDR3 has 17 amino acids. The germline V gene has CDR1 ENHRY and CDR2 SYGVKD. This clonotype was seen only a few times. Its antigen is not known. This could be a read error, since a much larger clone is one nucleotide away. Unsorted whole blood supplied the blood RNA, and germline DNA was isolated too. Chronic HBV infection, untreated so far, was present in the patients.

The rearrangement links TRBV10-3 to TRBJ2-7; D ambiguous. Sequencing was performed on peripheral blood. This TCR came from a woman aged 60-70 years with primary liver carcinoma and hepatitis B virus infection. The CDR3 DNA reads TGTGTCATCAGTGGATCCGAATCCCAGGCGAACACCTACGAGCAGTACTTC. This codes for CVISGSESQANTYEQYF.